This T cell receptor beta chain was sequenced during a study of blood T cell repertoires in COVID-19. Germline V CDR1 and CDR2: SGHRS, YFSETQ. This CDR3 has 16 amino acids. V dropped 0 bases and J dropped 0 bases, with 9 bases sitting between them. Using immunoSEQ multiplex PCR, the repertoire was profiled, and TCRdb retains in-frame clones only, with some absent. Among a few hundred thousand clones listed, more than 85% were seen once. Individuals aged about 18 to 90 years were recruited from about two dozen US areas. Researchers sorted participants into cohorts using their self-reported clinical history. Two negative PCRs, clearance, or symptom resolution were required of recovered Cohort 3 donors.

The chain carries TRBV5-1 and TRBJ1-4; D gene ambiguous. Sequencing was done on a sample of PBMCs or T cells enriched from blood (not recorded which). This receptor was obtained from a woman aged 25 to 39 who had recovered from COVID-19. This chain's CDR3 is CASSLVSVATNEKLFF. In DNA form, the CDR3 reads TGCGCCAGCAGCTTGGTCTCCGTTGCAACTAATGAAAAACTGTTTTTT.